The 30 T cell receptor beta chains listed next were all sequenced from one sample in a study of T cell repertoires in cytomegalovirus infection. TCRdb ran MiXCR on the reads and lists one entry per CDR3 protein. The data hold a few hundred thousand distinct CDR3 sequences, with approximately 9.1% observed a single time. The specimen sequenced was PBMCs. The receptors here all came from a human donor in good health (CMV status not recorded). Some clones in this sample may be carry-over from other donors' samples.

This chain links TRBV6-5 with TRBJ1-1; D gene uncertain. The germline V gene encodes CDR1 MNHEY and CDR2 SVGAGI. V lost 6 bases, J lost 7 bases, and 21 bases lay in between. The CDR3 runs 15 residues. CDR3 DNA: TGTGCCAGCAGACCCCCGGGCACGAGGCGAGGTGAAGCTTTCTTT. The encoded protein is CASRPPGTRRGEAFF.

This clonotype was seen many times. This rearrangement joins TRBV7-2 to TRBJ2-2; TRBD2 might be the D (5 bases). V was pared by 1 base and J by 5 bases, with 11 bases between. Per germline, CDR1 SGHTA and CDR2 FQGNSA. The CDR3 consists of 15 residues. CDR3 DNA: TGTGCCAGCAGCTTAGGAGGGTTAAAGACCGGGGAGCTGTTTTTT. Protein sequence: CASSLGGLKTGELFF. The entire variable domain, with the rest obtained from reference TRBV7-2 and TRBJ2-2, is as follows: GAGVSQSPSNKVTEKGKDVELRCDPISGHTALYWYRQSLGQGLEFLIYFQGNSAPDKSGLPSDRFSAERTGGSVSTLTIQRTQQEDSAVYLCASSLGGLKTGELFFGEGSRLTVL.

This clonotype occurred many times. The CDR3 nucleotides are TGTGCCAGCAGGGACACAGGGGAAGAGACCCAGTACTTC. It specifies CASRDTGEETQYF. The chain uses TRBV6-1 and TRBJ2-5; 7 nucleotides match TRBD1. CDR1 is MNHNS, CDR2 SASEGT, per germline. The V segment lost 6 bases and the J segment 3 bases; nucleotides outside the gene matches: 4. The CDR3 loop spans 13 amino acids.

This clonotype was seen a few times. The chain uses TRBV20-1 and TRBJ2-1; 7 bases are a match to TRBD1. CDR3 length equals 15 residues. V lost 2 bases, J lost 8 bases, and 12 bases stayed unmatched. Germline-derived CDR1 and CDR2 are DFQATT and SNEGSKA (reference sequence). The CDR3 DNA reads as TGCAGTGCTAGACTCAACAGGGGTTTAGGAGATGAGCAGTTCTTC. Its translation is CSARLNRGLGDEQFF.

The chain uses TRBV5-1 and TRBJ1-5; no clear D. This CDR3 comprises 13 residues. Germline V gene data show CDR1 as SGHRS and CDR2 as YFSETQ. Deletions cut 0 bases from V and 9 bases from J, with 10 bases between. CDR3 in amino acids: CASSLDPSRPQHF. CDR3 DNA sequence: TGCGCCAGCAGCTTGGACCCGTCTCGGCCCCAGCATTTT.

This clonotype was counted at least ten times. This chain links TRBV19 with TRBJ1-1; possibly TRBD1 for D (5 bases). Trimming removed 7 bases at V and 1 base at J, with 19 bases between. Germline-derived CDR1 and CDR2 are LNHDA and SQIVND (reference sequence). This CDR3 comprises 16 residues. CDR3 coding DNA: TGTGCCAGTAAATCACAACGGGAGGGGAGGAACACTGAAGCTTTCTTT. Its translation is CASKSQREGRNTEAFF.

The chain recombines TRBV5-1 with TRBJ2-7; no firm D call. V dropped 4 bases and J dropped 3 bases, with 5 bases sitting between them. There are 11 residues in the CDR3. CDR1 is SGHRS, CDR2 YFSETQ, per germline. CDR3 residues: CASSIYYEQYF. The CDR3 nucleotides are TGCGCCAGCAGCATATACTACGAGCAGTACTTC.

The rearrangement uses TRBV28 and TRBJ2-2; TRBD2 is a possible D gene (5 bases). Germline V gene sequence: CDR1 MDHEN, CDR2 SYDVKM. The CDR3 totals 14 residues. CDR3 DNA: TGTGCTAGCGTCGGGCAGCTTAACACCGGGGAGCTGTTTTTT. This sequence encodes CASVGQLNTGELFF.

The CDR3 spells CSVWTSAGETQYF. The CDR3 DNA reads as TGCAGCGTTTGGACTAGCGCAGGAGAGACCCAGTACTTC. The rearrangement joins TRBV29-1 to TRBJ2-5, with 9 bases lining up with TRBD2. The CDR3 totals 13 residues. Looked up from germline, CDR1 is SQVTM and CDR2 is ANQGSEA. V dropped 5 bases and J dropped 4; count of bases not matched to a gene: 5.

This rearrangement joins TRBV2 to TRBJ2-7; D is undetermined. From germline, CDR1 is SNHLY and CDR2 FYNNEI. The CDR3 totals 12 residues. The ends were cut back, 3 bases at V and 3 bases at J, with 6 bases in the middle. CDR3 DNA sequence: TGTGCCAGCAGTGACGTACTCTACGAGCAGTACTTC. This encodes CASSDVLYEQYF.

The rearrangement joins TRBV14 to TRBJ1-6; D is possibly TRBD1 (5 bases). The germline gives CDR1 SGHDN, CDR2 FVKESK. This CDR3 is built from 16 residues. Trimming took off 0 bases at V and 7 bases at J, with 13 bases between the two ends. The CDR3 DNA reads as TGTGCCAGCAGCCAAGAGGGGGGGAAAAAAAATTCACCCCTCCACTTT. Protein product: CASSQEGGKKNSPLHF.

There are a few counts of this clonotype. The chain is built from TRBV7-2 and TRBJ2-2; D is uncertain. Germline assignment: CDR1 SGHTA and CDR2 FQGNSA. Between the trimmed V and J ends, which lost 2 bases and 8 bases, there was a span of 12 bases. The CDR3 is 14 residues long. This CDR3 is CASSLLQFRGELFF. CDR3 in DNA: TGTGCCAGCAGCTTATTGCAGTTTCGGGGGGAGCTGTTTTTT. The entire variable domain, with the rest obtained from reference TRBV7-2 and TRBJ2-2, is as follows: GAGVSQSPSNKVTEKGKDVELRCDPISGHTALYWYRQSLGQGLEFLIYFQGNSAPDKSGLPSDRFSAERTGGSVSTLTIQRTQQEDSAVYLCASSLLQFRGELFFGEGSRLTVL.

This clonotype was counted between two and nine times. The chain couples TRBV5-1 to TRBJ1-4; D not certain. Germline values: CDR1 SGHRS, CDR2 YFSETQ. CDR3 length equals 14 residues. V was shortened by 0 bases and J by 12 bases, with 15 bases between the two germline ends. This CDR3 is CASSLEGATGELFF. CDR3 coding DNA: TGCGCCAGCAGCTTGGAGGGAGCAACTGGGGAACTGTTTTTT.

This clonotype was counted many times. V is TRBV27 and J is TRBJ1-2, with D unresolved. Germline CDR1 and CDR2: MNHEY and SMNVEV (reference sequence). Trimming left V 5 bases short and J 7 bases short, with 23 bases between. There are 16 residues in the CDR3. The CDR3 DNA follows: TGTGCCAGCAGTCTAACCCCCCAGCTTTCAAGAAGTGGCTACACCTTC. This codes for CASSLTPQLSRSGYTF.

This clonotype was counted only a few times. The V gene is TRBV4-3, the J gene TRBJ2-3, with D perhaps matching TRBD1 (6 bases). Per the germline V gene, CDR1 is LGHNA and CDR2 is YSLEER. Trimming pared 0 bases from V and 1 base from J, leaving 11 bases between. The CDR3 runs to 16 residues. Here the CDR3 reads CASSQEPAGGTDTQYF. The CDR3 DNA follows: TGCGCCAGCAGCCAAGAACCGGCAGGGGGCACAGATACGCAGTATTTT.

This clonotype has at least ten counts. The chain is built from TRBV20-1 and TRBJ1-6; maybe TRBD1 (6 bases). V dropped 5 bases and J dropped 7 bases, with 15 bases sitting between them. CDR1 and CDR2 (germline): DFQATT, SNEGSKA (reference sequence). The CDR3 covers 14 residues. The chain's CDR3 is CSASLDRSNSPLHF. The CDR3 DNA follows: TGCAGTGCTTCCTTAGACAGGTCGAATTCACCCCTCCACTTT.

This clonotype was found many times. Since the CDR3 does not end with the conserved phenylalanine or tryptophan, this likely comes from a read error. The DNA is omitted, as the CDR3 cannot be located on it reliably, and the CDR3 follows TCRdb's listing. This CDR3 is CASSLVGRGGMVT. The chain has TRBV7-2 and TRBJ2-1; the table calls TRBD2, which could not be checked here. Looked up from germline, CDR1 is SGHTA and CDR2 is FQGNSA. Inclusive of both ends, the CDR3 amounts to 13 amino acids.

There are many counts of this clonotype. Germline and junction disagree at one end, which may indicate a read error. The chain combines TRBV7-6 with TRBJ2-1; TRBD2 matches 8 bases. CDR3 size: 15 residues. The V gene's germline CDR1 is SGHVS and CDR2 FNYEAQ. CDR3 coding DNA: TGTGCTAGCAGCCTGGGACTAGGAGGCTACAATGAGCAGTTCTTC. It yields the protein CASSLGLGGYNEQFF.

This clonotype was recorded many times. This chain connects TRBV28 to TRBJ2-7; weak D call: TRBD2 (6 bases). V was clipped by 4 bases and J by 0 bases, with 13 bases between them. CDR3 length: 15 amino acids. From germline, CDR1 is MDHEN and CDR2 SYDVKM. CDR3 region: CASSSHGGGSYEQYF. The CDR3 region has the DNA TGTGCCAGCAGTTCCCACGGGGGTGGCTCCTACGAGCAGTACTTC.

Concerning this clonotype itself: A much larger clone lies a single base off, so this may be a read error. This sequence joins TRBV20-1 and TRBJ2-7; D gene unclear. V lost 7 bases and J lost 2, with 15 bases in between. Germline V gene sequence: CDR1 DFQATT, CDR2 SNEGSKA (reference sequence). This CDR3 region has 13 residues. CDR3 DNA: TGCAGTGTCTGGTCACACTCGGCCTACGAGCAGTACTTC. Translated, it gives CSVWSHSAYEQYF.

Ten or more counts support this clonotype. This chain joins TRBV12-3 or TRBV12-4 and TRBJ1-2, with TRBD1 matching over 8 bases. The V gene end was trimmed by 5 bases and the J gene end by 8 bases; junction bases not matched to a gene: 7. The CDR3 is made up of 13 amino acids. The CDR3 coding sequence is TGTGCCAGCAGTCACAAGACAGGGGCCGGCTACACCTTC. This encodes CASSHKTGAGYTF.

The chain couples TRBV12-3 or TRBV12-4 to TRBJ1-1; D is perhaps TRBD1 (5 bases). Trimming pared 7 bases from V and 4 bases from J, leaving 13 bases between. The CDR3 runs to 13 residues. CDR3 nucleotides: TGTGCCAGCACTACCCAGGGTGGCACTGAAGCTTTCTTT. It specifies CASTTQGGTEAFF.

This clonotype was seen many times. The chain employs TRBV7-2 and TRBJ1-5, with D maybe TRBD1 (6 bases). Per the germline V gene, CDR1 is SGHTA and CDR2 is FQGNSA. The CDR3 length is 13 residues. Trimming stripped 5 bases from V and 7 bases from J, with 12 bases between. The CDR3: CASSPGVMQPQHF. CDR3 sequence (DNA): TGTGCCAGCAGCCCAGGGGTAATGCAGCCCCAGCATTTT. The full variable domain, completed using reference TRBV7-2 and TRBJ1-5, is GAGVSQSPSNKVTEKGKDVELRCDPISGHTALYWYRQSLGQGLEFLIYFQGNSAPDKSGLPSDRFSAERTGGSVSTLTIQRTQQEDSAVYLCASSPGVMQPQHFGDGTRLSIL.

V is TRBV20-1 and J is TRBJ2-7; tentative D call: TRBD2 (5 bases). CDR1 and CDR2 from the germline V gene are DFQATT and SNEGSKA (reference sequence). This CDR3 is 15 amino acids long. Trimming pared 0 bases from V and 6 bases from J, leaving 18 bases between. DNA for the CDR3: TGCAGTGCTAGAGATCCGGTACAATCTCGGGGCGAGCAGTACTTC. Its protein is CSARDPVQSRGEQYF.

There are a few counts of this clonotype. The CDR3 sequence: CASRRQGNTGELFF. The DNA of the CDR3 is TGTGCCAGCCGAAGACAGGGAAACACCGGGGAGCTGTTTTTT. The chain carries TRBV6-2 or TRBV6-3 and TRBJ2-2; TRBD1 aligns across 7 bases. The germline V gene encodes CDR1 MNHEY and CDR2 SVGEGT. This CDR3 region has 14 residues. The V and J ends lost 8 bases and 2 bases, in that order; junction bases with no gene match: 5.

The table lists this clonotype with many counts. The genes are TRBV7-9 and TRBJ2-5, with unresolved D. Germline V gives CDR1 SEHNR, CDR2 FQNEAQ (reference sequence). The CDR3 sequence is 14 residues long. The V end was cut by 5 bases, the J end by 3 bases, with 13 bases between. Here the CDR3 reads CASSKSIDEETQYF. CDR3 nucleotides: TGTGCCAGCAGCAAATCCATAGACGAAGAGACCCAGTACTTC. The full variable domain, in which reference TRBV7-9 and TRBJ2-5 provide the parts outside the CDR3, is DTGVSQNPRHKITKRGQNVTFRCDPISEHNRLYWYRQTLGQGPEFLTYFQNEAQLEKSRLLSDRFSAERPKGSFSTLEIQRTEQGDSAMYLCASSKSIDEETQYFGPGTRLLVL.

The chain has TRBV18 and TRBJ1-2, with D possibly matching TRBD1 (6 bases). The V gene lost 3 bases and the J gene lost 8 bases, with 10 bases spanning the gap. This CDR3 spans 12 amino acids. Germline V CDR1 and CDR2: KGHSH, LQKENI. Written as DNA, the CDR3 is TGTGCCAGCTCACCCGACAGGACCGGCTACACCTTC. It yields the protein CASSPDRTGYTF. Based on the CDR3 plus reference TRBV18 and TRBJ1-2, the full variable domain is NAGVMQNPRHLVRRRGQEARLRCSPMKGHSHVYWYRQLPEEGLKFMVYLQKENIIDESGMPKERFSAEFPKEGPSILRIQQVVRGDSAAYFCASSPDRTGYTFGSGTRLTVV.

The chain couples TRBV20-1 to TRBJ1-1; 7 bases match TRBD1. Trimming took 0 bases from V and 1 from J; bases not matched to a gene: 5. In germline, CDR1 is DFQATT, CDR2 SNEGSKA (reference sequence). The CDR3 contains 15 residues. The CDR3 coding sequence is TGCAGTGCTAGAGATGTAGCAGGGGGGAACACTGAAGCTTTCTTT. This codes for CSARDVAGGNTEAFF.

This clonotype has a handful of counts. The rearrangement joins TRBV7-9 to TRBJ2-4; perhaps TRBD1 as D (6 bases). Germline CDR1 SEHNR, CDR2 FQNEAQ (reference sequence). V lost 11 bases and J lost 3, with 11 bases in between. The CDR3 runs to 12 residues. CDR3 nucleotide sequence: TGTGCCTCGACAGGAGACAAAAACATTCAGTACTTC. Its protein product is CASTGDKNIQYF.

This clonotype was picked up many times. V is TRBV7-2 and J is TRBJ2-1, with 10 bases matching TRBD2. Germline V gene data show CDR1 as SGHTA and CDR2 as FQGNSA. Germline trimming cut 5 bases from V and 7 bases from J; bases unmatched to any gene: 14. The CDR3 runs to 17 residues. The DNA of the CDR3 is TGTGCCAGCAGCCGAGACTTAGCGGGGGGCGGTAGAAATGAGCAGTTCTTC. As protein: CASSRDLAGGGRNEQFF.